Listed here are 20 T cell receptor beta chains from one sample, sequenced in a study of OX40 agonist ivuxolimab in advanced cancers. Only in-frame clones appear in the TCRdb table, and some are missing; sequencing was by immunoSEQ multiplex PCR. The table lists roughly 63,000 clones, around 83% of them singletons. The sample was CD4+ or CD8+ T cells sorted from blood, taken in a trial of the OX40 agonist ivuxolimab. The source of these receptors is an adult with an advanced solid tumor such as melanoma, head and neck, liver or kidney cancer.

The chain combines TRBV19 with TRBJ2-5; D gene ambiguous. CDR1 is LNHDA, CDR2 SQIVND, per germline (reference sequence). Trimming shortened V by 1 base and J by 4 bases, and 10 bases separated the two germline ends. CDR3 length equals 14 residues. The DNA for the CDR3 is TGTGCCAGTAGTATAGTGATTAGCTCAGAGACCCAGTACTTC. It translates to CASSIVISSETQYF.

The chain has TRBV27 and TRBJ2-3; D unclear. Trimming left V 6 bases short and J 0 bases short, with 13 bases between. This CDR3 has 15 residues. Germline lookup yields CDR1 MNHEY and CDR2 SMNVEV (reference sequence). CDR3 nucleotides: TGTGCCAGCAGCCTGTTGCGAGCTAGCACAGATACGCAGTATTTT. This codes for CASSLLRASTDTQYF.

The genes are TRBV7-3 and TRBJ2-5; a weak D match, TRBD2 (6 bases). This CDR3 is built from 16 residues. Trimming stripped 6 bases from V and 4 bases from J, with 21 bases between. Germline V gene sequence: CDR1 SGHTA, CDR2 FQGTGA. This CDR3 is CASSYLGGVSGETQYF. The CDR3 bases are TGTGCCAGCAGTTATCTTGGCGGGGTCTCGGGAGAGACCCAGTACTTC.

The chain has TRBV11-3 and TRBJ2-2; TRBD1 matches 7 bases. Germline CDR1 reads SGHNT; CDR2 reads YENEEA. After removal of 3 bases from V and 6 bases from J, the junction contained 1 base not matched to a gene. The CDR3 has 13 residues. As DNA, the CDR3 is TGTGCCAGCAGCTTCACAGGGGCCGGGGAGCTGTTTTTT. Its translation: CASSFTGAGELFF.

This chain connects TRBV7-9 to TRBJ2-1, with a possible D match to TRBD2 (6 bases). V was trimmed by 1 base and J by 9 bases, leaving 10 bases between them. Looked up from germline, CDR1 is SEHNR and CDR2 is FQNEAQ (reference sequence). The CDR3 totals 13 residues. The CDR3 bases are TGTGCCAGCAGCTTAGTAGGCGGGGCTGAGCAGTTCTTC. It yields the protein CASSLVGGAEQFF.

The chain is built from TRBV5-1 and TRBJ2-7; D unresolved. Trimming removed 0 bases at V and 2 bases at J, with 6 bases between. The germline V gene has CDR1 SGHRS and CDR2 YFSETQ. The CDR3 contains 13 residues. The CDR3, as DNA: TGCGCCAGCAGCTTGGAACAGACCTACGAGCAGTACTTC. It encodes CASSLEQTYEQYF.

The chain couples TRBV18 to TRBJ1-4; D is unresolved. The CDR3 spans 13 residues. The V and J ends lost 0 bases and 7 bases respectively, with 6 bases between them. Germline V gives CDR1 KGHSH, CDR2 LQKENI. This CDR3 is CASSPPVVEKLFF. The CDR3 region has the DNA TGTGCCAGCTCACCACCCGTGGTTGAAAAACTGTTTTTT.

This chain uses TRBV19 with TRBJ1-3; D remains ambiguous. CDR3 length: 15 amino acids. Trimming removed 6 bases at V and 0 bases at J, with 12 bases between. Germline V CDR1 and CDR2: LNHDA, SQIVND (reference sequence). CDR3 nucleotide sequence: TGTGCCAGTAGGAGCAAGAAATACTCTGGAAACACCATATATTTT. It encodes CASRSKKYSGNTIYF.

The chain employs TRBV6-5 and TRBJ1-1, with TRBD1 as a possible D gene (5 bases). The germline CDR1 and CDR2 sequences are MNHEY and SVGAGI. V was trimmed by 4 bases and J by 5 bases, leaving 14 bases between them. This CDR3 spans 14 amino acids. The CDR3 region is CASSFRLGVTEAFF. CDR3 in DNA: TGTGCCAGCAGTTTTCGTCTAGGGGTAACTGAAGCTTTCTTT.

This clone has just a few counts. V gene TRBV10-3 combines with J gene TRBJ1-4; 7 bases match TRBD1. The germline gives CDR1 ENHRY, CDR2 SYGVKD. The CDR3 has 16 residues. Trimming removed 3 bases from V and 3 bases from J; junction bases left unmatched: 7. In DNA form, the CDR3 reads TGTGCCATCAGTGAACTGGGAGGGGGCCCTAATGAAAAACTGTTTTTT. Amino acids: CAISELGGGPNEKLFF.

The chain employs TRBV30 and TRBJ2-2; 7 bases align to TRBD1. Germline CDR1 and CDR2: GTSNPN and SVGIG (reference sequence). The V and J ends lost 3 bases and 0 bases, in that order; junction bases with no gene match: 4. The CDR3 extends over 15 amino acids. The CDR3 spells CAWRRQGSNTGELFF. CDR3 DNA sequence: TGTGCCTGGAGGCGACAGGGCTCGAACACCGGGGAGCTGTTTTTT.

This chain links TRBV27 with TRBJ2-7; 11 nucleotides agree with TRBD2. In germline, CDR1 is MNHEY, CDR2 SMNVEV (reference sequence). J lost 1 base, V lost 0 bases, and 8 bases had no gene match. This CDR3 is built from 18 residues. CDR3 nucleotide sequence: TGTGCCAGCAGTTTATCCCCCCCACGACTAGCGGGATCCTACGAGCAGTACTTC. This encodes CASSLSPPRLAGSYEQYF.

The chain carries TRBV5-1 and TRBJ2-5, with D tentatively TRBD1 (5 bases). Germline V lookup: CDR1 SGHRS, CDR2 YFSETQ. The V and J ends lost 0 bases and 5 bases respectively, with 8 bases between them. The CDR3 covers 13 residues. CDR3 region: CASSLDDSETQYF. CDR3 in DNA: TGCGCCAGCAGCTTGGATGACAGCGAGACCCAGTACTTC. Filled out from reference TRBV5-1 and TRBJ2-5, the complete variable domain reads KAGVTQTPRYLIKTRGQQVTLSCSPISGHRSVSWYQQTPGQGLQFLFEYFSETQRNKGNFPGRFSGRQFSNSRSEMNVSTLELGDSALYLCASSLDDSETQYFGPGTRLLVL.

The V and J genes are TRBV14 and TRBJ2-7; 9 bases match TRBD1. The length of the CDR3 is 15 residues. Germline values: CDR1 SGHDN, CDR2 FVKESK. The trim removed 3 bases at V and 3 bases at J, leaving 6 bases unmatched. The CDR3 DNA reads as TGTGCCAGCAGCCAGCCCGGGACAGGGTTCTACGAGCAGTACTTC. It specifies CASSQPGTGFYEQYF.

The chain joins TRBV9 to TRBJ1-3; weak D call: TRBD1 (5 bases). Germline V gives CDR1 SGDLS, CDR2 YYNGEE. The CDR3 consists of 14 residues. Trimming left V 6 bases short and J 4 bases short, with 14 bases between. Here the CDR3 DNA reads TGTGCCAGCAACGGGGGAGAAGGGGGAAACACCATATATTTT. Its translation is CASNGGEGGNTIYF.

J is TRBJ1-6 and V is TRBV4-1; the D gene is possibly TRBD1 (6 bases). V lost 5 bases to trimming and J lost 10 bases, with 21 bases between them. This CDR3 is built from 16 residues. CDR1 and CDR2 (germline): MGHRA, YSYEKL. The CDR3 is CASSTPAGALVSPLHF. CDR3 in DNA: TGCGCCAGCAGCACCCCGGCGGGGGCGCTTGTGTCACCCCTCCACTTT.

The rearrangement joins TRBV5-1 to TRBJ2-2; TRBD2 is a possible D gene (7 bases). Trimming pared 1 base from V and 2 bases from J, leaving 12 bases between. The CDR3 spans 16 residues. Germline lookup yields CDR1 SGHRS and CDR2 YFSETQ. This CDR3 reads CASSLSPGGNTGELFF. CDR3 coding DNA: TGCGCCAGCAGCTTGTCGCCGGGGGGCAACACCGGGGAGCTGTTTTTT. The full variable domain, with the rest looked up from reference TRBV5-1 and TRBJ2-2, is KAGVTQTPRYLIKTRGQQVTLSCSPISGHRSVSWYQQTPGQGLQFLFEYFSETQRNKGNFPGRFSGRQFSNSRSEMNVSTLELGDSALYLCASSLSPGGNTGELFFGEGSRLTVL.

V usage is TRBV30 and J usage is TRBJ1-1; 8 bases align to TRBD1. With 4 bases clipped from V and 3 bases from J, the junction kept 7 bases outside the gene matches. Germline V lookup: CDR1 GTSNPN, CDR2 SVGIG (reference sequence). The length of the CDR3 is 14 residues. The CDR3 is CAWISPQGDTEAFF. The DNA for the CDR3 is TGTGCCTGGATAAGCCCACAGGGGGACACTGAAGCTTTCTTT.

In its sample, this clone was seen a few times. This chain connects TRBV5-1 to TRBJ1-1; no definite D call. CDR1 and CDR2 from the germline V gene are SGHRS and YFSETQ. This CDR3 region has 14 residues. The ends were cut back, 5 bases at V and 7 bases at J, with 18 bases in the middle. In DNA, the CDR3 is TGCGCCAGCAGTTATTCCCAAGTATCGTTTGAAGCTTTCTTT. It specifies CASSYSQVSFEAFF. Looking up the rest from reference TRBV5-1 and TRBJ1-1 gives the full variable domain: KAGVTQTPRYLIKTRGQQVTLSCSPISGHRSVSWYQQTPGQGLQFLFEYFSETQRNKGNFPGRFSGRQFSNSRSEMNVSTLELGDSALYLCASSYSQVSFEAFFGQGTRLTVV.

By share, this clone counts as medium-sized. The V gene is TRBV6-5, the J gene TRBJ1-1, with D maybe TRBD1 (6 bases). Germline CDR1 MNHEY, CDR2 SVGAGI. Trimming cost V 0 bases and J 0 bases, with 11 bases left between them. This CDR3 has 16 amino acids. The CDR3 spells CASSYSRGPLNTEAFF. CDR3 coding DNA: TGTGCCAGCAGTTACTCCAGGGGCCCCTTGAACACTGAAGCTTTCTTT.